The sequence of this T cell receptor beta chain was determined in a study of T cells in Graves' hyperthyroidism and ophthalmopathy. Study details: Peripheral blood draws took place at initial diagnosis, ahead of any treatment.

Points from the study as a whole: From stable hyperthyroidism, ophthalmopathy was set apart by a 13 V-J model. Within blood appeared most thyroid clonotypes that had expanded above 0.001. The model anticipated ophthalmopathy a median about six months pre-onset.

TCR beta CDR3 regions were amplified from RNA transcripts. First-round RT-PCR targeting the TCR CDR3 was performed with the HTBI primer set. TCRdb independently ran MiXCR on the multiplex PCR reads; one entry per CDR3 protein. The table lists about 500,000 distinct CDR3 sequences, approximately 16% of them singletons. The CDR3 totals 17 residues. Trimming cost V 7 bases and J 3 bases; bases outside gene matches: 14. This clonotype was detected ten times or more. Its antigen is as yet unknown. The receptor's source is a woman in her thirties with Graves' ophthalmopathy. The sample consisted of blood. This rearrangement joins TRBV12-3 or TRBV12-4 to TRBJ2-3; 9 nucleotides align to TRBD2. The CDR3 protein is CASTFARLAEITDTQYF. CDR3 DNA sequence: TGTGCCAGCACCTTCGCGAGACTAGCGGAAATTACAGATACGCAGTATTTT.